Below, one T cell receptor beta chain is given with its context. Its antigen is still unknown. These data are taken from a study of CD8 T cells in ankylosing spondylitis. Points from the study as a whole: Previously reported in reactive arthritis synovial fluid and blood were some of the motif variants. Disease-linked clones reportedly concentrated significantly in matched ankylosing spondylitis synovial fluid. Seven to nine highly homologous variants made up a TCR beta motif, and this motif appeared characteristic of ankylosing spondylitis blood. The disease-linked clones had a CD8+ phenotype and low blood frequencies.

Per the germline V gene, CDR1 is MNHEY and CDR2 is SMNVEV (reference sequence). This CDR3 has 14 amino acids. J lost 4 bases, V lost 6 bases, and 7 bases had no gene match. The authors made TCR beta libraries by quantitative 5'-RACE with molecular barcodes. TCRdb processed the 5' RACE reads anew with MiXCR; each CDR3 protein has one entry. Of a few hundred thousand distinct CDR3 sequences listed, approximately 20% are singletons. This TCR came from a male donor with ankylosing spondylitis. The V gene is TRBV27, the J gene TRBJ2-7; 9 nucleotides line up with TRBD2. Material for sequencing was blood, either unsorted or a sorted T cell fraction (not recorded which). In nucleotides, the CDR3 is TGTGCCAGCAGCTCAGCGGGAGGAGGGTACGAGCAGTACTTC. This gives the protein CASSSAGGGYEQYF.